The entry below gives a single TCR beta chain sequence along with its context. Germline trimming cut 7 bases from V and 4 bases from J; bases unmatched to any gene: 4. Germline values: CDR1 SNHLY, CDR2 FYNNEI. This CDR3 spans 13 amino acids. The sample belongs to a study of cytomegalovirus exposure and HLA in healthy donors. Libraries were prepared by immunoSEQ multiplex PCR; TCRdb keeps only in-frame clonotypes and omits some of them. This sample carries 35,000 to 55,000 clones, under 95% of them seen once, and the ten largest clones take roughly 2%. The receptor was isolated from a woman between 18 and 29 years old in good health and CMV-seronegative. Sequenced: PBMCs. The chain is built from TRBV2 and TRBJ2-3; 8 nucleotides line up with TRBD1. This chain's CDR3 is CASKAGGPDTQYF. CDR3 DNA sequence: TGTGCCAGCAAGGCAGGGGGCCCAGATACGCAGTATTTT.